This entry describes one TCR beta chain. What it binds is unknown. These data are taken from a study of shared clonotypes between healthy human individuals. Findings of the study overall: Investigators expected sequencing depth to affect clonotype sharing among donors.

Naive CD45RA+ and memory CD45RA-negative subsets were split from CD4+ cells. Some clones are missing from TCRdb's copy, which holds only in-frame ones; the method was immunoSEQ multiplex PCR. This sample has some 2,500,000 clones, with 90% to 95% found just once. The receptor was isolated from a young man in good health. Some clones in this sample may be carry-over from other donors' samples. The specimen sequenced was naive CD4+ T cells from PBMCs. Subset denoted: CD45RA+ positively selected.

The CDR3: CASSFWGGALQPQHF. The CDR3, as DNA: TGTGCCAGCAGTTTTTGGGGGGGGGCTTTACAGCCCCAGCATTTT. This chain joins TRBV28 and TRBJ1-5, with a possible D match to TRBD1 (6 bases). Looked up from germline, CDR1 is MDHEN and CDR2 is SYDVKM. This CDR3 contains 15 residues. The V and J ends lost 3 bases and 7 bases respectively, with 16 bases between them.